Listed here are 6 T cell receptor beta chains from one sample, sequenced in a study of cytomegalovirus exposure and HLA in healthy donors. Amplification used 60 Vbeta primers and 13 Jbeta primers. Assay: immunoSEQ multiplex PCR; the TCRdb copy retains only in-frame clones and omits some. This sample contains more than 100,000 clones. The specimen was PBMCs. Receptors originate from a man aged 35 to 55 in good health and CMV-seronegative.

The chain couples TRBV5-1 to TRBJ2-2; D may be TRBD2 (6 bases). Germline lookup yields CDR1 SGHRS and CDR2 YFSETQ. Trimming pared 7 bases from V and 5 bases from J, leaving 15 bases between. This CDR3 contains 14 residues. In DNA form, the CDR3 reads TGCGCCAGCCGGGACTTGTCGAGGACCGGGGAGCTGTTTTTT. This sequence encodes CASRDLSRTGELFF. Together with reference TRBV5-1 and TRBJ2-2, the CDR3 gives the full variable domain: KAGVTQTPRYLIKTRGQQVTLSCSPISGHRSVSWYQQTPGQGLQFLFEYFSETQRNKGNFPGRFSGRQFSNSRSEMNVSTLELGDSALYLCASRDLSRTGELFFGEGSRLTVL.

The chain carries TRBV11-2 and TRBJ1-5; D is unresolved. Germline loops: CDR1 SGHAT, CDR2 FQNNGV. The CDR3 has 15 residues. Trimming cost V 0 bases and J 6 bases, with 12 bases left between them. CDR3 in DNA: TGTGCCAGCAGCTTAGATGCGGGGAGGGCTCAGCCCCAGCATTTT. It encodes CASSLDAGRAQPQHF. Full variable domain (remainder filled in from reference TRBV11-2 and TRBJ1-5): EAGVAQSPRYKIIEKRQSVAFWCNPISGHATLYWYQQILGQGPKLLIQFQNNGVVDDSQLPKDRFSAERLKGVDSTLKIQPAKLEDSAVYLCASSLDAGRAQPQHFGDGTRLSIL.

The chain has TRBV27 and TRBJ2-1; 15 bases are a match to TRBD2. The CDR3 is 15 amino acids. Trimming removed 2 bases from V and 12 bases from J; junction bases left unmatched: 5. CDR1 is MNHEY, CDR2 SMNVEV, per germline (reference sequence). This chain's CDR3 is CASSLGRGLAGGQFF. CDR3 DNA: TGTGCCAGCAGTTTAGGCCGGGGACTAGCGGGAGGGCAGTTCTTC.

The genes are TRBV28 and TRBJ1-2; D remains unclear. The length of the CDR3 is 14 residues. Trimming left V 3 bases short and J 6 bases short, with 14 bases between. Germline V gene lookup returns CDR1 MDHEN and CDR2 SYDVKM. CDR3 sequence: CASSFWSQMDGYTF. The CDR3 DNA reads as TGTGCCAGCAGTTTCTGGTCGCAGATGGATGGCTACACCTTC.

This CDR3 reads CASSPTGANYGYTF. The CDR3 bases are TGTGCCAGCTCCCCTACGGGGGCTAACTATGGCTACACCTTC. The chain uses TRBV18 and TRBJ1-2; D is perhaps TRBD1 (5 bases). Germline V gene sequence: CDR1 KGHSH, CDR2 LQKENI. V gave up 6 bases and J gave up 0 bases, with 11 bases separating them. The length of the CDR3 is 14 residues.

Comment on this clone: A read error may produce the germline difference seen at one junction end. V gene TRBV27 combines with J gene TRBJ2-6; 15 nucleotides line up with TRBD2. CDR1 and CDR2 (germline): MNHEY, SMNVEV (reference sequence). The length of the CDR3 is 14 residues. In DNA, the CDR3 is TGTGCCAGCAGTCCGCCGGGACTAGCGGGAGGTTCGGGATTC. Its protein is CASSPPGLAGGSGF.